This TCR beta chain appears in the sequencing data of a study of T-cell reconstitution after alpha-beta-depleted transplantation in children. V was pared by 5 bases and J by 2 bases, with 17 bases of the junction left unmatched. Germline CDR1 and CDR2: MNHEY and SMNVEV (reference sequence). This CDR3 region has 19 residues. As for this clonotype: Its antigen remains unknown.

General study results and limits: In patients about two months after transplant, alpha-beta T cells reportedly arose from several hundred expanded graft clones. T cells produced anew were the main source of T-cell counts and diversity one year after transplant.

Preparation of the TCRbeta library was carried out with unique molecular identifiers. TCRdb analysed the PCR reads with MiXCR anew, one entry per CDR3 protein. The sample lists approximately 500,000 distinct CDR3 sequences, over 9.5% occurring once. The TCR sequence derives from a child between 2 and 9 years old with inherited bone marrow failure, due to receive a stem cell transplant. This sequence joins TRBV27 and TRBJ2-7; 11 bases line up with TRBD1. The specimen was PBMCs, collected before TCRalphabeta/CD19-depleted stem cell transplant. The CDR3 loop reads CASSRRAGTGGLTAYEQYF. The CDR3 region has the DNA TGTGCCAGCAGTCGAAGAGCCGGGACAGGGGGTCTCACTGCCTACGAGCAGTACTTC.